This is a list of T cell receptor beta chains from one sample in a study of T cells in Graves' hyperthyroidism and ophthalmopathy. One entry per CDR3 protein, called by TCRdb with MiXCR from the multiplex PCR reads. The repertoire holds over 250,000 distinct CDR3 sequences, with approximately 15% as singletons. The source material was blood. Receptor source: a woman aged 55-70 years with Graves' ophthalmopathy. Each CDR3 is given with its conserved first and last residue. D genes are given only for firm matches. The size entry is marked missing in some rows and otherwise reads once, few, many or a size class.

TGTGCCAGCAGCCCAGGGACTAGCGGAACCTACGAGCAGTACTTC CASSPGTSGTYEQYF many TRBD2 TRBJ2-7 TRBV5-6
TGTGCCAGCAGCAAAAGCTGGGGAGGGGAGACTGAAGCTTTCTTT CASSKSWGGETEAFF many - TRBJ1-1 TRBV3-1
TGCGCCAGCAGTCCGACCACAGGGGGCAGAACTGAAGCTTTCTTT CASSPTTGGRTEAFF few TRBD1 TRBJ1-1 TRBV4-1
TGCGCCAGCAGCTTGGGTACAGGGGTTAATTCACCCCTCCACTTT CASSLGTGVNSPLHF many TRBD1 TRBJ1-6 TRBV5-1
TGCAGTGCTAGTGGCCCGGGACAGGTCAGAAACACTGAAGCTTTCTTT CSASGPGQVRNTEAFF - TRBD1 TRBJ1-1 TRBV20-1
TGTGCCAGCAGTCCCCTAAACAGGGTTGGGTATGAAAAACTGTTTTTT CASSPLNRVGYEKLFF few - TRBJ1-4 TRBV27
TGTGCCACCAGTTGGACAGAAAATCAGCCCCAGCATTTT CATSWTENQPQHF - - TRBJ1-5 TRBV24-1
TGTGCCAGCAGGGCGACAGGGCGCTATAATTCACCCCTCCACTTT CASRATGRYNSPLHF - TRBD1 TRBJ1-6 TRBV28
TGTGCCAGCAGCTTTGGGGGTCGGAATGAGCAGTTCTTC CASSFGGRNEQFF - - TRBJ2-1 TRBV7-7
TGTGCCAGCAGACCTTACTCGGGACAGGGGTACGAGCAGTACTTC CASRPYSGQGYEQYF - TRBD1 TRBJ2-7 TRBV2
TGTGCTAGTGGTTTGGGACAGGGCGACACCGGGGAGCTGTTTTTT CASGLGQGDTGELFF - TRBD1 TRBJ2-2 TRBV12-5
TGTGCCAGCAGCAGGGGACAGGGGAGACCTTACGAGCAGTACTTC CASSRGQGRPYEQYF - TRBD1 TRBJ2-7 TRBV6-2/TRBV6-3
TGCAGTGCTAGCCAAATGAGTCTTGGCGGGGAGCTGTTTTTT CSASQMSLGGELFF few - TRBJ2-2 TRBV20-1
TGTGCTAGCAGCCTATCTCTAGCGGCCCAAGAGACCCAGTACTTC CASSLSLAAQETQYF many TRBD2 TRBJ2-5 TRBV7-7
TGTGCCAGCACTGAGAGCGGGAAATACGAGCAGTACTTC CASTESGKYEQYF many TRBD2 TRBJ2-7 TRBV7-2
TGTGCCAGCAGCCGCGGGAGGCGGGGTAACAATGAGCAGTTCTTC CASSRGRRGNNEQFF many TRBD2 TRBJ2-1 TRBV7-3
TGCGCCAGCAGCCCTCAAGGACAGGGTGACACTGAAGCTTTCTTT CASSPQGQGDTEAFF many TRBD1 TRBJ1-1 TRBV5-1
TGTGCCAGCAGTTACGGGCAGTTCAGCAATCAGCCCCAGCATTTT CASSYGQFSNQPQHF many - TRBJ1-5 TRBV6-2/TRBV6-3
TGTGCCAGCAGACCCTCGGCTAGCGGGGCCACCGGGGAGCTGTTTTTT CASRPSASGATGELFF many TRBD2 TRBJ2-2 TRBV12-3/TRBV12-4
TGCGCCAGCAGCTTGGTCTCTAGCGGGAGCGGCTATGAGCAGTTCTTC CASSLVSSGSGYEQFF few TRBD2 TRBJ2-1 TRBV5-1
TGCAGCGTCGGTGCTAGCGGGCCCTACGAGCAGTACTTC CSVGASGPYEQYF few TRBD2 TRBJ2-7 TRBV29-1
TGCGCCAGCAGCTCTAGACAGGGGGCAAACGAGCAGTACTTC CASSSRQGANEQYF - TRBD1 TRBJ2-7 TRBV5-1
TGTGCCAGCAGCTCCGGGCAGTCTCCGGGCTACACCTTC CASSSGQSPGYTF - - TRBJ1-2 TRBV12-3/TRBV12-4
TGCGCCAGCAGTGAGCCGGGGGAAACTGAAGCTTTCTTT CASSEPGETEAFF few - TRBJ1-1 TRBV10-1
TGTGCCACCAGCTCCAGATTCAAAGAGACCCAGTACTTC CATSSRFKETQYF few - TRBJ2-5 TRBV15
TGTGCCAGCAGCTTAGACCCCGGCGGCTCTGGAAACACCATATATTTT CASSLDPGGSGNTIYF - - TRBJ1-3 TRBV7-6